This T cell receptor (beta chain) emerged from a study of cytotoxic CD8 clonotypes in ibrutinib-treated CLL. Study at large: Across the patients, 10 to 11 were relapsed/refractory, roughly 14 treatment-naive and 17 to 18 IGHV unmutated. Mean values per sample were 250,000 to 300,000 productive templates and tens of thousands of productive rearrangements.

Trimming removed 0 bases at V and 6 bases at J, with 9 bases between. Germline assignment: CDR1 SGHTA and CDR2 FQGNSA. The CDR3 is 13 residues long. The protocol was immunoSEQ multiplex PCR, while the TCRdb copy is restricted to in-frame clones and leaves out a portion. The sample consists of 55,000 to 80,000 clones, approximately 90% of them appearing once. The source of this sequence is a human donor with chronic lymphocytic leukemia. Sequencing was performed on PBMCs, taken after 12 months of ibrutinib treatment. The gene calls are TRBV7-2 and TRBJ2-7; no clear D gene. The CDR3 loop is CASSLAGLGEQYF. CDR3 in DNA: TGTGCCAGCAGCTTAGCGGGATTGGGCGAGCAGTACTTC.